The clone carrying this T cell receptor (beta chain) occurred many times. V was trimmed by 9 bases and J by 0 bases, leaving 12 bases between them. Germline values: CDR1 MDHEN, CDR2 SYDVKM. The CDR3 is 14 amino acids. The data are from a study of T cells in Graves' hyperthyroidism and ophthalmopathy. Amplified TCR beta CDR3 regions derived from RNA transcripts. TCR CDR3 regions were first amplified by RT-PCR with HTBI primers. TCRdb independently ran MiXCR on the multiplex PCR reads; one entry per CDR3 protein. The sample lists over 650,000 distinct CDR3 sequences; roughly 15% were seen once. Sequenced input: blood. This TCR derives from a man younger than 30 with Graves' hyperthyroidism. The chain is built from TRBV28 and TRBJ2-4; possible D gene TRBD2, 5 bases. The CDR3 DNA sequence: TGTGCCAGTCGAAGAGGACTAGCCAAAAACATTCAGTACTTC. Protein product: CASRRGLAKNIQYF.